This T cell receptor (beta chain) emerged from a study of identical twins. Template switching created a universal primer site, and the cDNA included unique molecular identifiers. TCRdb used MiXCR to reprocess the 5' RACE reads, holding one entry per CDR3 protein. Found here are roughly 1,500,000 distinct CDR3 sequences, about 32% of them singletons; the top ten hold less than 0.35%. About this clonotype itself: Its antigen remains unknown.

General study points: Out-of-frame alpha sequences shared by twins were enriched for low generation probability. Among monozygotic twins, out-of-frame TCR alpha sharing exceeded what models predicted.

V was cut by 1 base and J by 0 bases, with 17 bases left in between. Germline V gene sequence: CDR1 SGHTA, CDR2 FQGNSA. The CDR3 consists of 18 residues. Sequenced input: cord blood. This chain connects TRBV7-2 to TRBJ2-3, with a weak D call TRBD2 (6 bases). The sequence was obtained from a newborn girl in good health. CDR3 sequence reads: CASSLEPLGGISTDTQYF. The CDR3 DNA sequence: TGTGCCAGCAGCTTAGAACCTTTGGGCGGGATTAGCACAGATACGCAGTATTTT.